Given below is one T cell receptor (beta chain) in context. Only a few counts were recorded for this clone. The antigen this receptor binds is unknown. Base qualities are not recorded, but no much larger clone differs from it by a single base. This specimen comes from a study of cytomegalovirus exposure and HLA in healthy donors (dated by TCRdb to 2016 to 2017). Background on the whole study: An earlier analysis of some 550 of the donors reported more than 250 Gb of sequence data and 100 million to 130 million unique TCR beta sequences from about 180 million T cells. About 330 gigabases of sequencing data and 70 million to 100 million unique TCR sequences made up an early release that covered some 640 HLA-typed donors. Of the 350 to 450 genotyped donors, over 65% fell in the genetic ancestry cluster associated with self-reported Caucasian donors. The study aimed to test whether signatures of past pathogen exposure could be identified by cataloging public T cell receptors. The T cell repertoires of around 730 subjects were profiled by immunosequencing and related to cytomegalovirus serostatus. Besides the first cohort of more than 650 subjects, a separate validation cohort made up of over a hundred different subjects was used. To predict cytomegalovirus infection status, the study brought together high-throughput TCR immunosequencing, statistical association of individual TCRs with disease status, and machine learning. A later analysis re-examined previously published TCR beta repertoires from just over 650 donors and added high-resolution HLA genotyping to investigate patterns of TCR occurrence. Rather than drawing on any new phenotypic data, the later analysis identified candidate immune exposures from TCR beta sequences and the way those sequences occurred across donors. An earlier analysis of approximately 500 of the donors applied high-throughput TCR beta sequencing to assess whether each TCR beta V gene segment acted as functional or pseudogenic. Donor age, sex, ethnicity and CMV serostatus were compiled together with the repertoire data. Genome-wide SNP genotypes for about 55% of the roughly 670 donors were used in a later genetic analysis, which treated that subset as a discovery cohort. Every repertoire in the discovery cohort had been generated on one and the same sequencing platform. Class I and class II HLA loci were covered by the typing at four-digit resolution. Typing coverage varied by locus: roughly 620-630 donors for A, B, C, DRB1 and DQB1; more than 500 for DQA1; about 570 for DPA1; more than 450 for DPB1. A few DR-DQ haplotypes were handled as single units for association and clustering because linkage in the cohort was strong. Across some 400 genotyped donors of the cohort, an average of about 240,000 unique TCR beta nucleotide sequences per donor were sequenced, and roughly 20% of those sequences were non-productive. Overall results and qualifications from the work: For the cohort, immune exposure information was limited to CMV serostatus. Linkage disequilibrium might explain the correlated functional status among segregating V segments, but an unknown experimental factor could not be excluded. A later analysis found that HLA-associated TCR beta chains were more clonally expanded and had lower generation probabilities than equally common non-associated chains. In vitro tests confirmed that a few of the cytomegalovirus-associated TCR beta chains recognize cytomegalovirus antigens. Most TCR sequences were seen in very few donors, while some public TCRs were found in many individuals. A later analysis reported that several top co-occurrence clusters appeared linked to parvovirus B19, influenza, CMV and Epstein-Barr virus. The authors suggested that the approach could potentially be extended to other disease states and immunological phenotypes. V-gene and J-gene trimming of TCR beta chains was associated with a missense DCLRE1C variant in a later genetic analysis, and the association was replicated in an independent cohort. In a later analysis, most CMV-associated TCR beta chains were found to appear HLA-restricted, with HLA associations seemingly driven largely by CMV exposure. In the study, some 160 TCR beta chains were listed as associated with cytomegalovirus. Cytomegalovirus status was reported to be diagnosed by the classifier with high specificity and sensitivity in both the original and validation cohorts. HLA typing was unavailable for some donors at each locus, so association tests used only the typed subset. In an earlier analysis of under 600 of the donors, most TCR beta V segments were observed in productive rearrangements about 90% or about 30% of the time, broadly matching IMGT annotations. Because counts were too low, 15 to 20 rarely observed V segments, including chromosome 9 orphons, were excluded from the earlier analysis of some 590 of the donors. Because the 87-base-pair reads could not distinguish some IMGT-functional V segments, including TRBV6-2 and TRBV6-3, those segments were excluded. A cluster of highly shared sequence variants was judged likely to be a technical artifact of the sequencing pipeline. According to a later genetic analysis, donors in an Asian-associated ancestry cluster had fewer N-insertions in productive TCRs than the roughly 700-donor mean. The presence/absence analyses assumed that sequencing depth was roughly uniform across donors, and that assumption may not be true. In a later analysis, the rate of TCR association differed among HLA loci, with DRB1 alleles having the most associated TCRs and HLA-C alleles having the fewest. A further reported finding was that TCR beta sequences accurately predicted the HLA-A and HLA-B alleles for most subjects in the first cohort. When HLA alleles, especially DR and DQ, strongly co-occurred, TCR associations were difficult to assign to individual alleles. In this cohort, only TCR beta chains were sequenced, and detectable features were limited by the absence of alpha or paired-chain data. A later analysis associated about 17,000 TCR beta sequences with specific HLA alleles at a false discovery rate of 0.05.

According to the germline V gene (reference sequence), CDR1 reads LNHNV and CDR2 reads YYDKDF. The CDR3 measures 14 amino acids from cysteine to phenylalanine. The read is trimmed to its CDR3 DNA, 42 bases read in frame from base 1. V loses 5 bases, J loses 4 bases, and the germline ends lie 14 bases apart. The cohort was made up of about 670 healthy bone marrow donors. At the time of sampling, every cohort member was nominally healthy, though immune exposures that went unrecorded were likely present. The donor tested CMV seronegative and was one of the 352 seronegative cohort members. A peripheral blood sample was collected from each donor, and TCR beta sequencing was performed on peripheral blood mononuclear cells. Genomic DNA extraction from the blood cell samples was performed with the Qiagen DNeasy Blood Extraction Kit. Library construction relied on the immunoSEQ multiplex PCR assay. For the multiplex PCR, a mixture combining 60 forward primers for TCR Vbeta segments and 13 reverse primers for TCR Jbeta segments was used. Amplification of the CDR3 region of rearranged TCR beta genes was performed with a multiplex PCR assay on genomic DNA. The Illumina HiSeq System was used to sequence the amplified TCR beta libraries as 87-base-pair reads. The authors' pipeline ran thus. A later analysis counted tens of millions of unique TCR beta chains across the 666 repertoires, and some 11 million of these chains were shared by at least two donors. Raw reads were error-corrected and collapsed into unique sequences with a nearest-neighbor algorithm that merged closely related sequences to remove PCR and sequencing errors. CDR3 sequences were aligned to IMGT reference sequences to assign V, D and J gene segments. For a sequence to be retained, a match of at least six nucleotides to both a V gene segment and a J gene segment was required. Rearrangements were called productive when the CDR3 lacked stop codons and stayed in frame with V and J; all others were non-productive. CDR3 was defined by IMGT convention, running from the second conserved V-encoded cysteine to the conserved J-encoded phenylalanine. In an earlier analysis of 500 to 650 of the donors, sequences lacking an unambiguous match to a single V gene segment were excluded. In an earlier analysis of 587 of the donors, V segments were called functional above 56.7% productive rearrangements and were called segregating when the between-donor standard deviation exceeded 5%. To diagnose cytomegalovirus status from the catalog of TCR beta chain sequences, a statistical classification framework was built. In a later analysis, V and J genes were assigned by comparing TCR nucleotide sequences against IMGT/GENE-DB human TR gene sequences. A later analysis assigned CDR3 sequences and most-parsimonious VDJ recombination scenarios with the TCRdist pipeline. In a later analysis, every TCR beta chain was defined by the combination of its CDR3 amino acid sequence and its V-gene family, and reads without a unique V-gene family were dropped. As a way to deal with suspected cross-contamination and a sequencing artifact, a later analysis dropped approximately 570 nucleotide sequences that were highly shared and had low generation probability. In a later analysis, a clonal expansion index was calculated for each public chain from normalized within-repertoire ranks of inferred template counts. In a later analysis, generation probabilities were computed with a VDJ recombination model fitted to out-of-frame rearrangements, and the resulting probabilities were checked against IGoR. A later analysis scored TCR-TCR, TCR-HLA and TCR-CMV co-occurrence with hypergeometric tests, applying a repertoire-size bias correction to TCR pairs. False discovery rates were estimated in a later analysis by permuting HLA or CMV assignments 20 times. In a later analysis, co-occurring TCRs were grouped using DBSCAN, with TCRdist sequence similarity added in when clustering inside HLA-allele-positive subsets. Co-occurrence clustering excluded repertoires with fewer than 30,000 or more than 120,000 public chains, plus five with anomalous nucleotide sharing. TCRdb took over this immuneACCESS table, retaining in-frame rearrangements with V and J assigned. Such tables are incomplete; in checked studies, under half of the missing clones stem from an unresolved V gene, and the remainder is unexplained. V, J and clone size reflect that table, while D and trimming were determined from the DNA. For this sample the table gives more than 150,000 clones, of which over 60% were detected only once. Around 1.5% of the sample belongs to the ten largest clones.

The sequence joins TRBV15 to TRBJ2-5, and possibly TRBD2, on 5 matching bases. Material: PBMCs. The sequence was obtained from a young man in good health and CMV-seronegative. The CDR3 protein sequence reads: CATSPGLARETQYF. DNA sequence: TGTGCCACCAGCCCCGGACTCGCACGAGAGACCCAGTACTTC.